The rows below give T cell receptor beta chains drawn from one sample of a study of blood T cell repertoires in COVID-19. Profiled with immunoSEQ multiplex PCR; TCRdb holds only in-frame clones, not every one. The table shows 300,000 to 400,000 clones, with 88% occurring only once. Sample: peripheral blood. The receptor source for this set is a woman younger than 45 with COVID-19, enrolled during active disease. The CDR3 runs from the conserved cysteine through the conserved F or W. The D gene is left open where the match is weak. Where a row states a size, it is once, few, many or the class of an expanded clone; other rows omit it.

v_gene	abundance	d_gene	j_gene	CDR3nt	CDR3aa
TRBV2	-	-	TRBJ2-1	TGTGCCAGCAGTGTTATCTCCTACAATGAGCAGTTCTTC	CASSVISYNEQFF
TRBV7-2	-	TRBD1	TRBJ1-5	TGTGCCAGCAGCGCGACAGGGGGCAATCAGCCCCAGCATTTT	CASSATGGNQPQHF
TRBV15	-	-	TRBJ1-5	TGTGCCACCAGCAGAGATCGGAATCAGCCCCAGCATTTT	CATSRDRNQPQHF
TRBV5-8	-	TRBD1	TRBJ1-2	TGTGCCAGCAGCTACCCTGGGACAGGCTTGTATGGCTACACCTTC	CASSYPGTGLYGYTF
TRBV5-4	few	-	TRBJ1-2	TGTGCCAGCAGCACCGGGAAGAACTATGGCTACACCTTC	CASSTGKNYGYTF
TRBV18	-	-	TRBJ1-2	TGTGCCAGCTCTCCCGACAAATCCTATGGCTACACCTTC	CASSPDKSYGYTF
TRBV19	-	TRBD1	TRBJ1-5	TGTGCTAGTAGTGGGGCAGGGGGCCATCAGCCCCAGCATTTT	CASSGAGGHQPQHF
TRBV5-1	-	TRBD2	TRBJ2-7	TGCGCCAGCAGCTCCACTAGCGGGGGATCCTACGAGCAGTACTTC	CASSSTSGGSYEQYF
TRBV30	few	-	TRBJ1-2	TGTGCCTGGAGTATGGAGTATGGCTACACCTTC	CAWSMEYGYTF
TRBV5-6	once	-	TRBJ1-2	TGTGCCAGCAGCTTAGCAGGGTATGGCTACACCTTC	CASSLAGYGYTF
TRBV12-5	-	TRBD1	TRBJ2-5	TGTGCTAGTGGTTTGGGACAGGGGAACGGCGAGACCCAGTACTTC	CASGLGQGNGETQYF
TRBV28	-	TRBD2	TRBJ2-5	TGTGCCAGCAGTTCCCCTGCCGGGGGGGTAGAGACCCAGTACTTC	CASSSPAGGVETQYF
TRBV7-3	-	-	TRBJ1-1	TGTGCCAGCAGCTTAATAAAGAACACTGAAGCTTTCTTT	CASSLIKNTEAFF
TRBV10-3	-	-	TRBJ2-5	TGTGCCATCGGGGGGTGGGAGACCCAGTACTTC	CAIGGWETQYF
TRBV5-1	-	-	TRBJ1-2	TGCGCCAGCAGCCCCCTAAGGGGTAGGAACTATGGCTACACCTTC	CASSPLRGRNYGYTF
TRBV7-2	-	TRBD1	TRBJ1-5	TGTGCCAGCAGCTTAGACAGGGGGGCTAATCAGCCCCAGCATTTT	CASSLDRGANQPQHF
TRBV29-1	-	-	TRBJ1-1	TGCAGCGTTGATAAGATGGCGACAAGGCGAACTGAAGCTTTCTTT	CSVDKMATRRTEAFF
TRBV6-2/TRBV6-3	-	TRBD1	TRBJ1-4	TGTGCCAGCAGTTCGCAGGGGGGCGAAAAACTGTTTTTT	CASSSQGGEKLFF
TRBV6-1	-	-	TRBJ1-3	TGTGCCAGCAGTCCCTGGGGGGGTGGAGGAAACACCATATATTTT	CASSPWGGGGNTIYF
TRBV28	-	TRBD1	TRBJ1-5	TGTGCCAGCAGTTTAGCCACCGGGACAGGGGGGCAGCCCCAGCATTTT	CASSLATGTGGQPQHF
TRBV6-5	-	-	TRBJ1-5	TGTGCCAGCAGAGGCGACAGCTATAGCAATCAGCCCCAGCATTTT	CASRGDSYSNQPQHF
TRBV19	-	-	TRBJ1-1	TGTGCCAGTAATTTCCGGGGTGAAGCTTTCTTT	CASNFRGEAFF
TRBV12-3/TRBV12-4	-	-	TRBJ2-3	TGTGCCAGCAGTTCGGACTTAATCCCCAAGCAGTATTTT	CASSSDLIPKQYF
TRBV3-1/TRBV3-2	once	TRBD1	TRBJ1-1	TGTGCCAGCAGACAGACAGGGTCATCCTCTGAAGCTTTCTTT	CASRQTGSSSEAFF
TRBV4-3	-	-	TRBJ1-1	TGCGCCAGCAGCCCACGGACAGATGACACTGAAGCTTTCTTT	CASSPRTDDTEAFF
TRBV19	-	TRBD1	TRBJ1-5	TGTGCCAGCAGGACAGGGGGGAATCAGCCCCAGCATTTT	CASRTGGNQPQHF
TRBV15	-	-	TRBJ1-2	TGTGCCACCAGCAGAGATGGGGAGGGAATACGAAGCTACACCTTC	CATSRDGEGIRSYTF
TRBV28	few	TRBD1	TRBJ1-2	TGTGCCAGCAGTTTCACCGGGACAGGGAACGGCTACACCTTC	CASSFTGTGNGYTF
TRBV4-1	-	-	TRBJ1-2	TGCGCCAGCAGCCAGGCCCGCGGGGGGTCTGGCTACACCTTC	CASSQARGGSGYTF
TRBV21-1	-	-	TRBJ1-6	TGTGCCAGCAGCCCTCGGGACACATATTCACCCCTCCACTTT	CASSPRDTYSPLHF
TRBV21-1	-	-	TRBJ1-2	TGTGCCAGCAGCAAAGCGCTTCTCGGGAGGGGCCTGATTTACTATGGCTACACCTTC	CASSKALLGRGLIYYGYTF
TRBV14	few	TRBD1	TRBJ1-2	TGTGCCAGCAGCCACGCAGGGGGCTATGGCTACACCTTC	CASSHAGGYGYTF
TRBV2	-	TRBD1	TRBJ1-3	TGTGCCAGCAGTTCGGACAGGCCCTCCCACACCATATATTTT	CASSSDRPSHTIYF